This T cell receptor beta chain appears in the sequencing data of a study of blood T cell repertoires in COVID-19. Study overall: Italy, Spain and the United States were the sources of the convalescent and acute COVID-19 samples. PBMCs, B-cell-depleted T cells, or T cells were the source of the cDNA or gDNA that made up the material.

This clone was seen just once. Some clones are missing from TCRdb's copy, which holds only in-frame ones; the method was immunoSEQ multiplex PCR. The repertoire includes about 180,000 clones, nearly 80% of them detected once, and less than 30% sits in the top ten. In germline, CDR1 is SGHKS, CDR2 YYEKEE (reference sequence). V was shortened by 4 bases and J by 4 bases, with 12 bases between the two germline ends. CDR3 size: 14 residues. This sequence joins TRBV5-5 and TRBJ1-5; D is possibly TRBD1 (6 bases). Sequencing was performed on peripheral blood. The receptor's source is a woman aged 70 to 79 with acute or convalescent COVID-19. The CDR3 region is CASSPGQLNQPQHF. The CDR3 DNA follows: TGTGCCAGCAGCCCCGGACAGTTGAATCAGCCCCAGCATTTT.